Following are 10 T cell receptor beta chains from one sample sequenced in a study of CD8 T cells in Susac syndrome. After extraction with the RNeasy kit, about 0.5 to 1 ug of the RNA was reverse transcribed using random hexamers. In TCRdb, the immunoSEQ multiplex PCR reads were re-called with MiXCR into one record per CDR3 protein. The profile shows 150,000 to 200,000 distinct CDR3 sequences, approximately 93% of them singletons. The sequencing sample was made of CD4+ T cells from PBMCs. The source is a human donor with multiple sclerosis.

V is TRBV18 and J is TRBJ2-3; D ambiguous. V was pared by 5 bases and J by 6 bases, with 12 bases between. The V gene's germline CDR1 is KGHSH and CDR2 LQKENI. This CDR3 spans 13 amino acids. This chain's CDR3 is CASSARGGDTQYF. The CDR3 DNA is TGTGCCAGCTCAGCGAGAGGCGGCGATACGCAGTATTTT.

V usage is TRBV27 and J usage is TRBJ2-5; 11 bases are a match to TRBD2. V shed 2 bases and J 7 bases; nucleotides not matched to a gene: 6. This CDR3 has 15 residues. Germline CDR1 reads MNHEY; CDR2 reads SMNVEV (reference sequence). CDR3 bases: TGTGCCAGCAGTTTACTAGCGGGAGGTGGGGGGACCCAGTACTTC. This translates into CASSLLAGGGGTQYF.

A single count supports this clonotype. The CDR3 nucleotides read TGTGCCAGCAGTTCCCCGACAGGGTTGGGCACTGAAGCTTTCTTT. As protein: CASSSPTGLGTEAFF. V gene TRBV28 combines with J gene TRBJ1-1; 7 bases agree with TRBD1. The CDR3 runs to 15 residues. The V gene end was trimmed by 4 bases and the J gene end by 4 bases; junction bases not matched to a gene: 9. CDR1 is MDHEN and CDR2 is SYDVKM in the germline V gene. Filled out from reference TRBV28 and TRBJ1-1, the complete variable domain reads DVKVTQSSRYLVKRTGEKVFLECVQDMDHENMFWYRQDPGLGLRLIYFSYDVKMKEKGDIPEGYSVSREKKERFSLILESASTNQTSMYLCASSSPTGLGTEAFFGQGTRLTVV.

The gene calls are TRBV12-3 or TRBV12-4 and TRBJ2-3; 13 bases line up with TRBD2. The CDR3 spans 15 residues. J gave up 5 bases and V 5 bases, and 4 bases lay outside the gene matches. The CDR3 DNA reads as TGTGCCAGCAGTCTTCGACTAGCGGGAGGAGATACGCAGTATTTT. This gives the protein CASSLRLAGGDTQYF.

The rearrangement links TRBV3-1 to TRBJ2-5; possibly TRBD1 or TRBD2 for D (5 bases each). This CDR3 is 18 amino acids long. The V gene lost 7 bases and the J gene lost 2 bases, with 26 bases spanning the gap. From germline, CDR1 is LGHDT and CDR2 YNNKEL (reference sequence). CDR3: CASTPEVRGRPQQETQYF. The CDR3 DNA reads TGTGCCAGCACCCCCGAGGTGAGGGGCCGGCCCCAACAAGAGACCCAGTACTTC.

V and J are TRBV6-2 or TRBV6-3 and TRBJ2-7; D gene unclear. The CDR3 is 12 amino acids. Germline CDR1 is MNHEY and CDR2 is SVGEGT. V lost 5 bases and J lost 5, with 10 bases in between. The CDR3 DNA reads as TGTGCCAGCAGTGGAAATCATCACGAGCAGTACTTC. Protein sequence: CASSGNHHEQYF.

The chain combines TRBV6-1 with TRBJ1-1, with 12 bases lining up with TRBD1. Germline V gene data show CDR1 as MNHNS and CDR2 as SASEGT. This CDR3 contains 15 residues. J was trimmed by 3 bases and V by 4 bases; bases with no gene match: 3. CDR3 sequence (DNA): TGTGCCAGCAGTGCGGGACAGGGGGCCGACACTGAAGCTTTCTTT. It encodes CASSAGQGADTEAFF.

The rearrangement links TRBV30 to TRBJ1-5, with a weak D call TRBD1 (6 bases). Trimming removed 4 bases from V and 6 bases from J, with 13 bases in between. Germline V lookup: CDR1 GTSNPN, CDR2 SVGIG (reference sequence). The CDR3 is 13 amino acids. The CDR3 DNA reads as TGTGCCTGGACCCTAGGGGGGGGTCAGCCCCAGCATTTT. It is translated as CAWTLGGGQPQHF.

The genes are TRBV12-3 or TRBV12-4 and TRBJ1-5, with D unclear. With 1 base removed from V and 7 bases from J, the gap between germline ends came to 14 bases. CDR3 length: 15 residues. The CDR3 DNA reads TGTGCCAGCAGTTTAGGCGGCTCCGTCGTGCAGCCCCAGCATTTT. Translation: CASSLGGSVVQPQHF.

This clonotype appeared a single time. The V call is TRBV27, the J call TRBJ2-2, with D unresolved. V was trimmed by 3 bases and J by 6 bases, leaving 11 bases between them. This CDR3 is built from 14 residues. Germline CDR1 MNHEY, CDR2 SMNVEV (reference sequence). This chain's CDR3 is CASSFRSLAGELFF. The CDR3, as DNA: TGTGCCAGCAGTTTCCGGTCCCTCGCCGGGGAGCTGTTTTTT.